The 23 T cell receptor beta chains in this list originate from one sample, sequenced in a study of beta chain features in type 1 diabetes. Every isolated RNA sample was fully reverse transcribed, so sequencing captured expressed TCRB transcripts. The assay was immunoSEQ multiplex PCR, and TCRdb's table has in-frame clones only and misses some. This sample has 300,000 to 350,000 clones, with 8% found just once. Sequencing used central memory CD4+ T cells from blood. The receptor source for this set is a woman aged 18-29 years in good health.

The table lists this clone with many counts. V gene TRBV15 combines with J gene TRBJ1-1, with D uncertain. The CDR3 spans 15 residues. The germline V and J ends were trimmed by 0 bases and 6 bases, with 14 bases remaining between them. Germline lookup yields CDR1 LNHNV and CDR2 YYDKDF (reference sequence). The CDR3 nucleotides read TGTGCCACCAGCAGAGATCTGGGGATCATCGCTGAAGCTTTCTTT. Translating it yields CATSRDLGIIAEAFF. The complete variable domain, with remaining parts taken from reference TRBV15 and TRBJ1-1, reads DAMVIQNPRYQVTQFGKPVTLSCSQTLNHNVMYWYQQKSSQAPKLLFHYYDKDFNNEADTPDNFQSRRPNTSFCFLDIRSPGLGDTAMYLCATSRDLGIIAEAFFGQGTRLTVV.

This clone was counted between two and nine times. The DNA of the CDR3 is TGTGCCAGCAGTTTAAGTGTTTTCGGGCGGCTCGAGCAGTTCTTC. Encoded protein: CASSLSVFGRLEQFF. The rearrangement joins TRBV28 to TRBJ2-1; unclear D gene. The CDR3 has 15 residues. Between the trimmed V and J ends, which lost 2 bases and 10 bases, there was a span of 18 bases. CDR1 is MDHEN and CDR2 is SYDVKM in the germline V gene.

This chain connects TRBV7-3 to TRBJ2-2; TRBD2 aligns across 13 bases. Germline V gene sequence: CDR1 SGHTA, CDR2 FQGTGA. The CDR3 is 16 amino acids. V gave up 2 bases and J gave up 6 bases; unmatched junction bases: 3. CDR3 DNA: TGTGCCAGCAGCTTAGGAGGACTAGCGGGAGCCGGGGAGCTGTTTTTT. It specifies CASSLGGLAGAGELFF.

This clone turned up a few times. This chain uses TRBV6-6 with TRBJ1-2; TRBD1 agrees at 7 bases. CDR1 and CDR2 (germline): MNHNY, SVGAGI (reference sequence). The V gene end was trimmed by 5 bases and the J gene end by 9 bases; junction bases not matched to a gene: 6. CDR3 size: 12 residues. Here the CDR3 reads CASSIRQGSYTF. As DNA, the CDR3 is TGTGCCAGCAGTATACGACAGGGAAGCTACACCTTC.

This clone was counted only a few times. This rearrangement joins TRBV28 to TRBJ1-5, with a tentative D call TRBD1 (6 bases). The germline V gene encodes CDR1 MDHEN and CDR2 SYDVKM. CDR3 length: 13 amino acids. V dropped 9 bases and J dropped 6 bases, with 15 bases sitting between them. The DNA for the CDR3 is TGTGCCAGTCACAGGGACGTAGGTCAGCCCCAGCATTTT. This codes for CASHRDVGQPQHF.

The sample holds a few counts of this clone. The chain links TRBV6-6 to TRBJ2-2; tentatively, D is TRBD1 (6 bases). Deletions cut 2 bases from V and 6 bases from J, with 13 bases between. The germline V gene has CDR1 MNHNY and CDR2 SVGAGI (reference sequence). The CDR3 contains 15 residues. DNA of the CDR3: TGTGCCAGCAGTTACGGGACACTCTTCTCCGGGGAGCTGTTTTTT. This encodes CASSYGTLFSGELFF.

This clone was seen at least ten times. The chain links TRBV25-1 to TRBJ2-1; tentative D call: TRBD2 (7 bases). The CDR3 contains 15 residues. Germline CDR1 reads MGHDK; CDR2 reads SYGVNS. The V gene lost 6 bases and the J gene lost 0 bases, with 12 bases spanning the gap. The CDR3 DNA follows: TGTGCCAGCAGGGGGGGGGCCAGCTCCTACAATGAGCAGTTCTTC. Translating it yields CASRGGASSYNEQFF.

CDR3 protein: CASSSQIVPGNIQYF. CDR3 sequence (DNA): TGTGCCAGCAGCTCCCAAATTGTACCCGGAAACATTCAGTACTTC. This chain connects TRBV5-5 to TRBJ2-4; D call uncertain. Germline V gene data show CDR1 as SGHKS and CDR2 as YYEKEE (reference sequence). The CDR3 is 15 residues long. The ends were cut back, 3 bases at V and 6 bases at J, with 16 bases in the middle.

This clone has more than one count but fewer than ten. The chain has TRBV7-8 and TRBJ1-2; D is ambiguous. This CDR3 is 12 amino acids long. The V gene lost 3 bases and the J gene lost 8 bases, with 10 bases spanning the gap. Germline assignment: CDR1 SGHVS and CDR2 FQNEAQ. The CDR3 coding sequence is TGTGCCAGCAGCTTCTCCGACTTCGGCTACACCTTC. It is translated as CASSFSDFGYTF.

This clone occurred a few times. V and J are TRBV5-6 and TRBJ2-7; possibly TRBD1 or TRBD2 for D (5 bases each). The length of the CDR3 is 12 residues. The V end lost 4 bases, the J end lost 7 bases, and 12 bases lay between the germline ends. The germline gives CDR1 SGHDT, CDR2 YYEEEE. CDR3 in DNA: TGTGCCAGCAGCCGGGACGATTTAGAGCAGTACTTC. Amino acid sequence: CASSRDDLEQYF.

Notes on this clone: Distinct nucleotide sequences in the sample also encode this CDR3. The genes are TRBV28 and TRBJ2-3; D is uncertain. V lost 5 bases and J 0 bases, leaving 6 bases between the germline ends. The CDR3 length is 13 residues. CDR1 is MDHEN, CDR2 SYDVKM, per germline. The CDR3 reads CASSLSSTDTQYF. The CDR3 DNA follows: TGTGCCAGCAGTCTATCTAGCACAGATACGCAGTATTTT.

The V and J genes are TRBV2 and TRBJ2-7, with D uncertain. CDR3 length equals 12 residues. Trimming took off 6 bases at V and 1 base at J, with 7 bases between the two ends. From germline, CDR1 is SNHLY and CDR2 FYNNEI. The CDR3: CASRRISYEQYF. CDR3 nucleotides: TGTGCCAGCAGGCGAATTTCCTACGAGCAGTACTTC.

The table lists this clone with a few counts. In the same sample, other DNA sequences code for this CDR3. The rearrangement uses TRBV5-1 and TRBJ2-6; D unclear. CDR3 length: 14 amino acids. Germline V gives CDR1 SGHRS, CDR2 YFSETQ. Trimming pared 0 bases from V and 1 base from J, leaving 2 bases between. As DNA, the CDR3 is TGCGCCAGCAGCTTGGTGTCTGGGGCCAACGTCCTGACTTTC. The encoded protein is CASSLVSGANVLTF.

The table lists this clone with a few counts. This chain joins TRBV4-3 and TRBJ2-1; TRBD2 agrees at 7 bases. CDR1 and CDR2 from the germline V gene are LGHNA and YSLEER. The CDR3 loop spans 17 amino acids. V shed 0 bases and J 9 bases; nucleotides not matched to a gene: 14. CDR3 nucleotides: TGCGCCAGCAGCCAAGAATCGACGGCTAGCGGCTGGGGTGAGCAGTTCTTC. Its protein is CASSQESTASGWGEQFF.

About this clone itself: Other DNA sequences in this sample translate to the same CDR3. The rearrangement joins TRBV2 to TRBJ2-6; no definite D call. The CDR3 is 13 residues long. Germline V gene sequence: CDR1 SNHLY, CDR2 FYNNEI. Trimming shortened V by 4 bases and J by 1 base, and 2 bases separated the two germline ends. CDR3: CASSGSGANVLTF. In DNA, the CDR3 is TGTGCCAGCAGTGGTTCTGGGGCCAACGTCCTGACTTTC. The full variable domain, with the rest looked up from reference TRBV2 and TRBJ2-6, is EPEVTQTPSHQVTQMGQEVILRCVPISNHLYFYWYRQILGQKVEFLVSFYNNEISEKSEIFDDQFSVERPDGSNFTLKIRSTKLEDSAMYFCASSGSGANVLTFGAGSRLTVL.

This clone was counted a few times. This rearrangement joins TRBV28 to TRBJ2-5; D possibly matches TRBD1 or TRBD2 (6 bases each). The CDR3 extends over 15 amino acids. With 6 bases removed from V and 4 bases from J, the gap between germline ends came to 18 bases. Germline V gene data show CDR1 as MDHEN and CDR2 as SYDVKM. The chain's CDR3 is CASSPRGSGVETQYF. As DNA, the CDR3 is TGTGCCAGCAGCCCCCGGGGGTCAGGGGTAGAGACCCAGTACTTC.

This clone showed up just a few times. This chain links TRBV7-3 with TRBJ2-3, with D perhaps matching TRBD2 (6 bases). CDR1 and CDR2 from the germline V gene are SGHTA and FQGTGA. V gave up 4 bases and J gave up 0 bases, with 8 bases separating them. This CDR3 is 14 amino acids long. The CDR3 reads CASSSAGSTDTQYF. CDR3 nucleotide sequence: TGTGCCAGCAGCTCGGCGGGAAGCACAGATACGCAGTATTTT.

This clone occurred many times. The chain uses TRBV7-2 and TRBJ2-5; no definite D call. The CDR3 is made up of 13 amino acids. V shed 3 bases and J shed 7 bases, with 12 bases lying between them. Germline V gives CDR1 SGHTA, CDR2 FQGNSA. The CDR3 DNA sequence: TGTGCCAGCAGCTTTCTAAGGAGTGGGACCCAGTACTTC. Encoded protein: CASSFLRSGTQYF.

The chain links TRBV7-2 to TRBJ1-1, with D tentatively TRBD1 (6 bases). Germline V gene sequence: CDR1 SGHTA, CDR2 FQGNSA. V lost 5 bases, J lost 9 bases, and 13 bases lay in between. The CDR3 runs to 12 residues. CDR3 in amino acids: CASSLQRGQAFF. The CDR3 DNA is TGTGCCAGCAGCCTTCAGCGGGGGCAAGCTTTCTTT. Full variable domain (missing parts from reference TRBV7-2 and TRBJ1-1): GAGVSQSPSNKVTEKGKDVELRCDPISGHTALYWYRQSLGQGLEFLIYFQGNSAPDKSGLPSDRFSAERTGGSVSTLTIQRTQQEDSAVYLCASSLQRGQAFFGQGTRLTVV.

The chain recombines TRBV2 with TRBJ2-5; a possible D gene is TRBD1 (6 bases). V shed 5 bases and J shed 2 bases, with 12 bases lying between them. Germline lookup yields CDR1 SNHLY and CDR2 FYNNEI. CDR3 length equals 14 residues. This CDR3 is CASSSQGQQETQYF. The CDR3 nucleotides are TGTGCCAGCAGTTCCCAGGGGCAACAAGAGACCCAGTACTTC.

As concerns this clone: A read error may be the cause here, since a much bigger clone is one base away. This CDR3 reads CASTPHRGYGYTF. CDR3 DNA: TGTGCCAGCACCCCACACAGGGGCTATGGCTACACCTTC. The V and J genes are TRBV6-6 and TRBJ1-2; 7 bases are a match to TRBD1. The CDR3 is 13 amino acids. Trimming took 7 bases from V and 4 from J; bases not matched to a gene: 6. Germline lookup yields CDR1 MNHNY and CDR2 SVGAGI (reference sequence).

This clone was counted between two and nine times. The V and J genes are TRBV5-1 and TRBJ2-5; TRBD2 matches at 10 bases. Germline lookup yields CDR1 SGHRS and CDR2 YFSETQ. V lost 7 bases to trimming and J lost 2 bases; unmatched junction nucleotides: 17. This CDR3 is built from 18 residues. The CDR3 sequence is CASRIGASGSPRQETQYF. The CDR3 nucleotides read TGCGCCAGCCGAATAGGGGCTAGCGGGAGCCCCCGGCAAGAGACCCAGTACTTC. Based on the CDR3 plus reference TRBV5-1 and TRBJ2-5, the full variable domain is KAGVTQTPRYLIKTRGQQVTLSCSPISGHRSVSWYQQTPGQGLQFLFEYFSETQRNKGNFPGRFSGRQFSNSRSEMNVSTLELGDSALYLCASRIGASGSPRQETQYFGPGTRLLVL.

V and J are TRBV7-9 and TRBJ2-3; the D is unclear. The CDR3 consists of 13 residues. V lost 5 bases and J 3 bases, leaving 9 bases between the germline ends. Germline V gives CDR1 SEHNR, CDR2 FQNEAQ (reference sequence). The CDR3 reads CASSPVGTDTQYF. CDR3 coding DNA: TGTGCCAGCAGCCCCGTTGGTACAGATACGCAGTATTTT.